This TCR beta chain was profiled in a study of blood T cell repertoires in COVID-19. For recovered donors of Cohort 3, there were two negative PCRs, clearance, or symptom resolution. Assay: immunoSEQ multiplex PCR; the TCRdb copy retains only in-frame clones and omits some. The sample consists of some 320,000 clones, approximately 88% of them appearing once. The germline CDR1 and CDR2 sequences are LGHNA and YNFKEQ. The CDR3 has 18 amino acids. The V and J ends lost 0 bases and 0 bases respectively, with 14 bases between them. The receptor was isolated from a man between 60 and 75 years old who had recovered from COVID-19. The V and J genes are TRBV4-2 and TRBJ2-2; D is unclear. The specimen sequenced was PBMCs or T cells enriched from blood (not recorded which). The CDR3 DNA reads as TGTGCCAGCAGCCAAGAGGTATCGAAACGGTCGAACACCGGGGAGCTGTTTTTT. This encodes CASSQEVSKRSNTGELFF.